These 12 T cell receptor beta chains came from one sample sequenced in a study of T cell responses to AZD1222 COVID-19 vaccine. Sequencing used immunoSEQ multiplex PCR; TCRdb keeps in-frame clones, though not all of them. This table has 85,000 to 110,000 clones, about 92% appearing once. Sequences were derived from peripheral blood, sampled on day 0 of AZD1222 vaccination. These receptors all stem from an adult in good health.

The chain has TRBV10-3 and TRBJ1-1; D is unclear. Germline assignment: CDR1 ENHRY and CDR2 SYGVKD. Trimming removed 6 bases at V and 5 bases at J, with 13 bases between. The CDR3 is 13 residues long. The CDR3 DNA is TGTGCCATCAGGGAGGGTGTTGGGACTGAAGCTTTCTTT. Translated, it gives CAIREGVGTEAFF.

The chain links TRBV4-1 to TRBJ1-5; perhaps TRBD1 as D (5 bases). This CDR3 has 18 amino acids. Trimming cost V 4 bases and J 1 base, with 20 bases left between them. Germline V lookup: CDR1 MGHRA, CDR2 YSYEKL. As DNA, the CDR3 is TGCGCCAGCAGCCTCTCTCCCCCTACGGAGGGGAGCAATCAGCCCCAGCATTTT. Amino acids: CASSLSPPTEGSNQPQHF.

The chain employs TRBV4-3 and TRBJ1-2; a possible D gene is TRBD1 (5 bases). Germline V gene sequence: CDR1 LGHNA, CDR2 YSLEER. Trimming pared 1 base from V and 6 bases from J, leaving 15 bases between. The CDR3 has 15 amino acids. Written as DNA, the CDR3 is TGCGCCAGCAGCCAAGTCCCTGGGGGGACCCATGGCTACACCTTC. Protein sequence: CASSQVPGGTHGYTF.

This clone has only one observation. The genes are TRBV18 and TRBJ2-1; weak D call: TRBD1 (6 bases). From germline, CDR1 is KGHSH and CDR2 LQKENI. Trimming pared 0 bases from V and 0 bases from J, leaving 12 bases between. The CDR3 has 17 amino acids. The DNA of the CDR3 is TGTGCCAGCTCACCACCGGCAGGGGAGAGCTCCTACAATGAGCAGTTCTTC. Its protein product is CASSPPAGESSYNEQFF.

This clone was picked up one time. DNA of the CDR3: TGTGCCAGCAGCTCCCGGGAAAAACCGGGACTAGCGGCTGCCTCCTACAATGAGCAGTTCTTC. Encoded protein: CASSSREKPGLAAASYNEQFF. The chain joins TRBV21-1 to TRBJ2-1; the table assigns TRBD2, which was not confirmed against the DNA. TRBV21-1 is a pseudogene. CDR3 size: 21 residues.

This rearrangement joins TRBV19 to TRBJ1-5; the D gene is possibly TRBD1 (5 bases). With 10 bases removed from V and 1 base from J, the gap between germline ends came to 8 bases. The CDR3 spans 12 residues. Per the germline V gene, CDR1 is LNHDA and CDR2 is SQIVND (reference sequence). The chain's CDR3 is CATRDSNQPQHF. The CDR3 nucleotides read TGTGCCACCCGGGACAGCAATCAGCCCCAGCATTTT. The full variable domain, completed using reference TRBV19 and TRBJ1-5, is DGGITQSPKYLFRKEGQNVTLSCEQNLNHDAMYWYRQDPGQGLRLIYYSQIVNDFQKGDIAEGYSVSREKKESFPLTVTSAQKNPTAFYLCATRDSNQPQHFGDGTRLSIL.

The chain employs TRBV12-3 or TRBV12-4 and TRBJ1-5, with 7 nucleotides matching TRBD1. The CDR3 has 13 residues. Trimming at V came to 6 bases and at J to 6 bases, leaving 5 bases not matched to a gene. CDR3: CASSRQGFQPQHF. In DNA form, the CDR3 reads TGTGCCAGCAGCCGACAGGGTTTTCAGCCCCAGCATTTT.

The V gene is TRBV10-3, the J gene TRBJ2-7, with D possibly being TRBD1 (6 bases). Trimming took off 3 bases at V and 2 bases at J, with 11 bases between the two ends. The CDR3 runs to 14 residues. Germline V gene sequence: CDR1 ENHRY, CDR2 SYGVKD. CDR3 in amino acids: CAISDGTGPYEQYF. CDR3 nucleotide sequence: TGTGCCATCAGTGACGGTACAGGGCCCTACGAGCAGTACTTC.

The CDR3 loop is CASSKKLILDPDLGYTF. In nucleotides, the CDR3 is TGTGCCAGCAGCAAAAAACTAATTCTGGACCCTGACTTAGGCTACACCTTC. The chain carries TRBV21-1 and TRBJ1-2. TRBV21-1 is designated a pseudogene. The CDR3 spans 17 residues.

This chain uses TRBV5-5 with TRBJ1-1, with D possibly TRBD1 on 6 matching bases. V dropped 2 bases and J dropped 6 bases, with 11 bases sitting between them. Germline values: CDR1 SGHKS, CDR2 YYEKEE (reference sequence). The CDR3 is 13 residues long. The CDR3 loop is CASSFNRDPEAFF. The DNA of the CDR3 is TGTGCCAGCAGCTTCAACAGGGACCCTGAAGCTTTCTTT.

For the CDR3, the DNA is TGCGCCAGCAGCCAGGGGATTAGCGGGGGGACCTACAATGAGCAGTTCTTC. Translation gives CASSQGISGGTYNEQFF. The gene calls are TRBV4-1 and TRBJ2-1, with 10 bases that match TRBD2. V lost 3 bases and J lost 2; bases outside the gene matches: 7. This CDR3 has 17 residues. Germline values: CDR1 MGHRA, CDR2 YSYEKL.

The chain has TRBV7-3 and TRBJ2-2; D possibly corresponds to TRBD2 (5 bases). V lost 0 bases and J lost 9, with 17 bases in between. The CDR3 is 16 residues long. Per germline, CDR1 SGHTA and CDR2 FQGTGA. CDR3 protein: CASSLTRTGISRELFF. DNA of the CDR3: TGTGCCAGCAGCTTAACGAGGACGGGGATCAGCAGGGAGCTGTTTTTT.